Shown below are 13 T cell receptor beta chains from a single sample sequenced in a study of cytomegalovirus exposure and HLA in healthy donors. In the PCR, 60 Vbeta and 13 Jbeta primers were used. Generated by immunoSEQ multiplex PCR, the TCRdb table keeps only in-frame clones and is missing some. The clone table shows 90,000 to 120,000 clones, with the ten largest holding around 0.6%. The sequenced material came from PBMCs. The receptors were sampled from a man aged 50 or older in good health and CMV-seronegative.

The gene calls are TRBV5-1 and TRBJ2-1; TRBD2 aligns across 8 bases. V lost 7 bases, J lost 5 bases, and 8 bases stayed unmatched. CDR3 size: 14 residues. Germline V gives CDR1 SGHRS, CDR2 YFSETQ. The CDR3 nucleotides read TGCGCCAGCCGGGAGGGTAGCGCCAACAATGAGCAGTTCTTC. Translated: CASREGSANNEQFF. The complete variable domain, with remaining parts taken from reference TRBV5-1 and TRBJ2-1, reads KAGVTQTPRYLIKTRGQQVTLSCSPISGHRSVSWYQQTPGQGLQFLFEYFSETQRNKGNFPGRFSGRQFSNSRSEMNVSTLELGDSALYLCASREGSANNEQFFGPGTRLTVL.

This rearrangement joins TRBV7-9 to TRBJ1-1; TRBD1 agrees at 9 bases. V was pared by 5 bases and J by 4 bases, with 5 bases of the junction left unmatched. Germline V CDR1 and CDR2: SEHNR, FQNEAQ (reference sequence). The CDR3 has 14 residues. CDR3 in DNA: TGTGCCAGCAGCAGGGACAGGGTTTTCACTGAAGCTTTCTTT. Translated: CASSRDRVFTEAFF.

The rearrangement links TRBV25-1 to TRBJ2-1; 9 positions agree with TRBD1. The CDR3 loop spans 14 amino acids. V lost 6 bases and J lost 5; bases outside the gene matches: 5. The germline V gene has CDR1 MGHDK and CDR2 SYGVNS. The CDR3 DNA follows: TGTGCCAGCAGGACAGGGGGGTGGAACAATGAGCAGTTCTTC. Protein product: CASRTGGWNNEQFF.

J is TRBJ1-2 and V is TRBV4-3; D is ambiguous. V gave up 0 bases and J gave up 4 bases, with 15 bases separating them. CDR1 and CDR2 from the germline V gene are LGHNA and YSLEER. This CDR3 has 16 residues. Here the CDR3 DNA reads TGCGCCAGCAGCCAAGACCTCATATCCCGCGGCTATGGCTACACCTTC. It specifies CASSQDLISRGYGYTF.

This chain connects TRBV6-6 to TRBJ1-2; D is perhaps TRBD1 (6 bases). This CDR3 spans 12 amino acids. With 6 bases removed from V and 6 bases from J, the gap between germline ends came to 11 bases. Per the germline V gene, CDR1 is MNHNY and CDR2 is SVGAGI (reference sequence). CDR3 region: CASSRPGDGYTF. Here the CDR3 DNA reads TGTGCCAGCAGCCGTCCAGGGGATGGCTACACCTTC.

The chain carries TRBV4-3 and TRBJ1-2; 9 bases are shared with TRBD1. Unmatched junction bases numbered 6, after V lost 2 bases and J lost 8 bases. This CDR3 contains 14 residues. The germline V gene encodes CDR1 LGHNA and CDR2 YSLEER. CDR3 bases: TGCGCCAGCAGCCAATTTACAGGGGGCAGGGGCTACACCTTC. It codes for CASSQFTGGRGYTF.

The rearrangement links TRBV30 to TRBJ2-7, with TRBD1 as a possible D gene (7 bases). Trimming shortened V by 3 bases and J by 2 bases, and 17 bases separated the two germline ends. The CDR3 is 15 residues long. The germline gives CDR1 GTSNPN, CDR2 SVGIG (reference sequence). The CDR3 sequence is CAWSRGTGEAYEQYF. The CDR3 DNA is TGTGCCTGGAGCCGTGGAACAGGGGAGGCCTACGAGCAGTACTTC.

V usage is TRBV5-4 and J usage is TRBJ1-2; 9 bases fit TRBD1. This CDR3 comprises 13 residues. Germline loops: CDR1 SGHNT, CDR2 YYREEE (reference sequence). Trimming took 4 bases from V and 8 from J; bases not matched to a gene: 6. CDR3 DNA sequence: TGTGCCAGCAGCCTGGGACAGGGTGGCGGCTACACCTTC. It specifies CASSLGQGGGYTF.

The chain carries TRBV27 and TRBJ2-1; TRBD2 is a possible D gene (5 bases). The V gene's germline CDR1 is MNHEY and CDR2 SMNVEV (reference sequence). Trimming cost V 8 bases and J 7 bases, with 18 bases left between them. The CDR3 sequence is 14 residues long. The CDR3 is CASRSGGSTNEQFF. The DNA of the CDR3 is TGTGCCAGCCGTAGTGGCGGGTCGACAAATGAGCAGTTCTTC.

The gene calls are TRBV19 and TRBJ1-1; a possible D gene is TRBD1 (5 bases). The germline CDR1 and CDR2 sequences are LNHDA and SQIVND (reference sequence). The CDR3 loop spans 12 amino acids. Trimming left V 8 bases short and J 1 base short, with 8 bases between. In DNA, the CDR3 is TGTGCCAGTCGAGACAGGAACACTGAAGCTTTCTTT. Its protein product is CASRDRNTEAFF.

This sequence joins TRBV19 and TRBJ1-5; 7 bases are shared with TRBD1. Germline CDR1 and CDR2: LNHDA and SQIVND (reference sequence). Trimming took 2 bases from V and 2 from J; bases not matched to a gene: 9. The CDR3 is 17 residues long. The CDR3 DNA sequence: TGTGCCAGTAGTATAATGAAGGGGGCGCAGGGCAATCAGCCCCAGCATTTT. Translation gives CASSIMKGAQGNQPQHF. Full variable domain (outside the CDR3, taken from reference TRBV19 and TRBJ1-5): DGGITQSPKYLFRKEGQNVTLSCEQNLNHDAMYWYRQDPGQGLRLIYYSQIVNDFQKGDIAEGYSVSREKKESFPLTVTSAQKNPTAFYLCASSIMKGAQGNQPQHFGDGTRLSIL.

The rearrangement uses TRBV6-5 and TRBJ1-2, with D possibly matching TRBD1 (5 bases). Germline V lookup: CDR1 MNHEY, CDR2 SVGAGI. CDR3 length equals 14 residues. V was clipped by 2 bases and J by 2 bases, with 9 bases between them. In DNA, the CDR3 is TGTGCCAGCAGTTACACAGGAAAAAACTATGGCTACACCTTC. As protein: CASSYTGKNYGYTF.

The chain couples TRBV6-6 to TRBJ1-4; D is undetermined. V lost 2 bases, J lost 3 bases, and 7 bases lay in between. This CDR3 is built from 14 residues. Germline V gene sequence: CDR1 MNHNY, CDR2 SVGAGI (reference sequence). Here the CDR3 reads CASSYGRANEKLFF. Written as DNA, the CDR3 is TGTGCCAGCAGTTACGGGCGGGCTAATGAAAAACTGTTTTTT.